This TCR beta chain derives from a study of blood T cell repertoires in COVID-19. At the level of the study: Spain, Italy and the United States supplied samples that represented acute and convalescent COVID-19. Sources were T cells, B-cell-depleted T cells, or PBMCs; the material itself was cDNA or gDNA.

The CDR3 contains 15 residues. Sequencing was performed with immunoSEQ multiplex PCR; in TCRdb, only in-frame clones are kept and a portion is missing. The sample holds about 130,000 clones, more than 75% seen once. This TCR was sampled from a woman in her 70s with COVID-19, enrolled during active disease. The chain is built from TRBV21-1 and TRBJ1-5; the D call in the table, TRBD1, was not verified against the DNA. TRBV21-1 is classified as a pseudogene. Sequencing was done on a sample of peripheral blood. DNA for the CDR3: TGTGCCAGCAGGAAGGGAGGGACAGGGAATCAGCCCCAGCATTTT. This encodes CASRKGGTGNQPQHF.